Shown below are 21 T cell receptor beta chains from a single sample sequenced in a study of follicular helper T cells after annual influenza vaccination. Assay: immunoSEQ multiplex PCR; the TCRdb copy retains only in-frame clones and omits some. The sample comprises 9,900 or so clones, approximately 82% of which are singletons, and approximately 0.8% rests with the top ten. Time point reported: 2014-2015 season, 7 days after vaccination. Sequencing used CXCR5- memory CD4+ T cells sorted from blood, obtained 7 days after influenza vaccination. These receptors were obtained from an adult who received the influenza vaccine.

In DNA form, the CDR3 reads TGTGCCAGCAGTGATCCAGTAGGGGCCAACGTCCTGACTTTC. Protein: CASSDPVGANVLTF. The gene calls are TRBV25-1 and TRBJ2-6; no reliable D call. The CDR3 loop spans 14 amino acids. CDR1 MGHDK and CDR2 SYGVNS come from the germline V gene. Deletions cut 3 bases from V and 4 bases from J, with 7 bases between.

The chain couples TRBV11-1 to TRBJ2-1, with 7 bases that match TRBD1. The CDR3 contains 15 residues. With V trimmed by 2 bases and J by 9 bases, 10 bases remained unmatched. Germline values: CDR1 SGHAT, CDR2 FQDESV (reference sequence). The CDR3 spells CASSLYFAGGTEQFF. DNA of the CDR3: TGTGCCAGCAGCTTATATTTTGCAGGGGGTACTGAGCAGTTCTTC.

The J gene is TRBJ2-4, the V gene TRBV28; D gene uncertain. Looked up from germline, CDR1 is MDHEN and CDR2 is SYDVKM. The CDR3 totals 13 residues. V lost 6 bases and J 2 bases, leaving 8 bases between the germline ends. CDR3 residues: CASRQGSKNIQYF. The CDR3, as DNA: TGTGCCAGCAGGCAAGGGTCCAAAAACATTCAGTACTTC.

The CDR3 loop is CASSPRAGADKAQYF. In nucleotides, the CDR3 is TGTGCCAGCAGCCCAAGAGCGGGGGCGGATAAGGCCCAGTACTTC. J is TRBJ2-5 and V is TRBV7-8; TRBD2 agrees at 8 bases. The germline V gene has CDR1 SGHVS and CDR2 FQNEAQ. The CDR3 runs to 15 residues. The V segment lost 5 bases and the J segment 9 bases; nucleotides outside the gene matches: 14.

The chain is built from TRBV5-1 and TRBJ2-3; TRBD2 matches 13 bases. Germline loops: CDR1 SGHRS, CDR2 YFSETQ. This CDR3 region has 17 residues. The V and J ends lost 4 bases and 2 bases, in that order; junction bases with no gene match: 7. The CDR3 sequence: CASSAPGLAGTTDTQYF. In nucleotides, the CDR3 is TGCGCCAGCAGCGCCCCGGGACTAGCGGGGACCACAGATACGCAGTATTTT.

The chain combines TRBV7-2 with TRBJ2-1, with 10 bases lining up with TRBD2. J was trimmed by 9 bases and V by 4 bases; bases with no gene match: 9. Per germline, CDR1 SGHTA and CDR2 FQGNSA. This CDR3 is built from 15 residues. CDR3 sequence: CASSSATSGIVEQFF. The CDR3 coding sequence is TGTGCCAGCAGCTCAGCAACTAGCGGGATTGTTGAGCAGTTCTTC.

This chain joins TRBV11-1 and TRBJ2-2; 10 bases are a match to TRBD1. Trimming at V came to 5 bases and at J to 4 bases, leaving 10 bases not matched to a gene. The CDR3 runs 17 residues. Germline V gives CDR1 SGHAT, CDR2 FQDESV (reference sequence). In DNA form, the CDR3 reads TGTGCCAGCAGCCAACCCACCGGGACAGGGGTCACCGGGGAGCTGTTTTTT. Amino acid sequence: CASSQPTGTGVTGELFF. Complete variable domain (other parts from reference TRBV11-1 and TRBJ2-2): EAEVAQSPRYKITEKSQAVAFWCDPISGHATLYWYRQILGQGPELLVQFQDESVVDDSQLPKDRFSAERLKGVDSTLKIQPAELGDSAMYLCASSQPTGTGVTGELFFGEGSRLTVL.

This clone appeared a few times. The chain links TRBV28 to TRBJ1-5; 9 bases are a match to TRBD1. The CDR3 is 14 amino acids. With V trimmed by 7 bases and J by 6 bases, 7 bases remained unmatched. CDR1 MDHEN and CDR2 SYDVKM come from the germline V gene. In nucleotides, the CDR3 is TGTGCCAGCACGGGACAGGGAAGGAGTCAGCCCCAGCATTTT. Translating it yields CASTGQGRSQPQHF. The variable domain in full, completed from reference TRBV28 and TRBJ1-5, reads DVKVTQSSRYLVKRTGEKVFLECVQDMDHENMFWYRQDPGLGLRLIYFSYDVKMKEKGDIPEGYSVSREKKERFSLILESASTNQTSMYLCASTGQGRSQPQHFGDGTRLSIL.

The V gene is TRBV5-1, the J gene TRBJ1-4; D is ambiguous. The CDR3 sequence is 16 residues long. V was clipped by 2 bases and J by 3 bases, with 14 bases between them. Germline V gene data show CDR1 as SGHRS and CDR2 as YFSETQ. The CDR3 is CASSLGDRLSNEKLFF. CDR3 nucleotide sequence: TGCGCCAGCAGCTTAGGAGACCGACTATCTAATGAAAAACTGTTTTTT.

The V and J genes are TRBV29-1 and TRBJ2-3; 7 bases agree with TRBD1. Germline V lookup: CDR1 SQVTM, CDR2 ANQGSEA. The CDR3 is 13 amino acids. The trim removed 7 bases at V and 2 bases at J, leaving 6 bases unmatched. The CDR3 DNA sequence: TGCAGCGGTACAGGGGACCCCACAGATACGCAGTATTTT. Its translation: CSGTGDPTDTQYF.

The chain employs TRBV11-2 and TRBJ1-5; no firm D call. V lost 5 bases to trimming and J lost 0 bases, with 8 bases between them. This CDR3 is built from 14 residues. Germline V gene sequence: CDR1 SGHAT, CDR2 FQNNGV. The CDR3 bases are TGTGCCAGCAGCCCATCGAATAGCAATCAGCCCCAGCATTTT. Its protein is CASSPSNSNQPQHF.

The V and J genes are TRBV7-6 and TRBJ2-5, with TRBD1 matching 8 bases. Germline-derived CDR1 and CDR2 are SGHVS and FNYEAQ. V gave up 1 base and J gave up 2 bases; unmatched junction bases: 3. The CDR3 contains 15 residues. CDR3 loop: CASSLGTGRQETQYF. CDR3 nucleotides: TGTGCCAGCAGCTTAGGGACAGGGCGACAAGAGACCCAGTACTTC.

Remarks on this clone: Mismatch with germline at one junction end may stem from a read error. The chain joins TRBV20-1 to TRBJ1-4, with D unclear. The CDR3 spans 11 residues. CDR1 and CDR2 from the germline V gene are DFQATT and SNEGSKA (reference sequence). The DNA of the CDR3 is TGCAGTGCGAGAGTTAATGAAAAACTGTTTTTT. This encodes CSARVNEKLFF.

The gene calls are TRBV19 and TRBJ1-4; tentative D call: TRBD1 (6 bases). Trimming took 7 bases from V and 2 from J, leaving 17 bases between them. The CDR3 consists of 16 residues. Germline CDR1 and CDR2: LNHDA and SQIVND (reference sequence). The CDR3 DNA follows: TGTGCCAGTAAAAGCTACAGGGACGCGACTAATGAAAAACTGTTTTTT. Residues: CASKSYRDATNEKLFF. The whole variable domain, filled in from reference TRBV19 and TRBJ1-4, reads DGGITQSPKYLFRKEGQNVTLSCEQNLNHDAMYWYRQDPGQGLRLIYYSQIVNDFQKGDIAEGYSVSREKKESFPLTVTSAQKNPTAFYLCASKSYRDATNEKLFFGSGTQLSVL.

The chain combines TRBV10-3 with TRBJ1-1; D remains ambiguous. The germline CDR1 and CDR2 sequences are ENHRY and SYGVKD. V was cut by 7 bases and J by 1 base, with 16 bases left in between. There are 15 residues in the CDR3. Here the CDR3 reads CAITVAPGTNTEAFF. DNA for the CDR3: TGTGCCATCACCGTAGCCCCGGGAACGAACACTGAAGCTTTCTTT.

This chain uses TRBV19 with TRBJ2-7; the D is unclear. Germline CDR1 reads LNHDA; CDR2 reads SQIVND (reference sequence). Trimming left V 3 bases short and J 4 bases short, with 16 bases between. The CDR3 sequence is 15 residues long. This chain's CDR3 is CASSIGLGRTYEQYF. DNA for the CDR3: TGTGCCAGTAGTATCGGGCTGGGCAGGACGTACGAGCAGTACTTC.

The chain carries TRBV6-1 and TRBJ1-5, with 7 bases lining up with TRBD1. CDR3 length equals 13 residues. Germline CDR1 and CDR2: MNHNS and SASEGT. With 6 bases clipped from V and 2 bases from J, the junction kept 1 base outside the gene matches. The CDR3 loop reads CASRGTGNQPQHF. CDR3 sequence (DNA): TGTGCCAGCAGAGGGACAGGCAATCAGCCCCAGCATTTT.

This clone was detected a few times. The chain employs TRBV4-1 and TRBJ1-1, with 7 bases fitting TRBD1. V gave up 1 base and J gave up 8 bases; unmatched junction bases: 10. Germline CDR1 reads MGHRA; CDR2 reads YSYEKL. This CDR3 comprises 15 residues. CDR3 DNA sequence: TGCGCCAGCAGCCAAGGTAGGGACAGCAGGGAAGAAGCTTTCTTT. Protein: CASSQGRDSREEAFF.

V usage is TRBV4-1 and J usage is TRBJ1-5; D is undetermined. Between the trimmed V and J ends, which lost 0 bases and 0 bases, there was a span of 6 bases. The CDR3 is 15 amino acids. The germline V gene has CDR1 MGHRA and CDR2 YSYEKL. As DNA, the CDR3 is TGCGCCAGCAGCCAAGATGGGCATAGCAATCAGCCCCAGCATTTT. This gives the protein CASSQDGHSNQPQHF.

The table lists this clone with a few counts. The chain combines TRBV28 with TRBJ2-1; 9 bases fit TRBD1. The CDR3 sequence is 15 residues long. The trim removed 6 bases at V and 10 bases at J, leaving 13 bases unmatched. Germline values: CDR1 MDHEN, CDR2 SYDVKM. CDR3 protein: CASRAGTGSLREQFF. CDR3 nucleotide sequence: TGTGCCAGCAGGGCCGGGACAGGGAGCCTGAGGGAGCAGTTCTTC.

The chain uses TRBV5-4 and TRBJ1-1; the D gene is possibly TRBD1 (5 bases). V lost 0 bases and J 0 bases, leaving 6 bases between the germline ends. The CDR3 sequence is 14 residues long. CDR1 is SGHNT, CDR2 YYREEE, per germline (reference sequence). CDR3 nucleotides: TGTGCCAGCAGCTTGGAGGGGTTGAACACTGAAGCTTTCTTT. Protein: CASSLEGLNTEAFF.